The rows below give T cell receptor beta chains drawn from one sample of a study of CD8 T cells in Susac syndrome. TCRdb called the immunoSEQ multiplex PCR reads again in MiXCR, with one record for every CDR3 protein. Among tens of thousands of distinct CDR3 sequences listed, roughly 93% were seen once. Sequencing used CD8+ T cells from PBMCs. All receptors come from a human donor with multiple sclerosis. CDR3s include the opening cysteine and the closing phenylalanine or tryptophan. A D gene is named only where the DNA matches it firmly. Clone size, where shown, is once, few, many, or a class for clones that have expanded.

J: TRBJ1-5
D: -
V: TRBV7-9
size: -
DNA: TGTGCCAGCAGCTTGGGAGAGGCCAGCAATCAGCCCCAGCATTTT
CDR3: CASSLGEASNQPQHF

J: TRBJ1-4
D: -
V: TRBV7-8
size: -
DNA: TGTGCCAGCAGCTTAGGGGGGCGTCAATTTGAAAAACTGTTTTTT
CDR3: CASSLGGRQFEKLFF

J: TRBJ2-1
D: TRBD2
V: TRBV7-3
size: -
DNA: TGTGCCAGCAGCTTAACGGCGGGGGACTCCTACAATGAGCAGTTCTTC
CDR3: CASSLTAGDSYNEQFF

J: TRBJ2-7
D: TRBD2
V: TRBV12-3/TRBV12-4
size: -
DNA: TGTGCCAGCAGTCCTAGCGGGAACTACGAGCAGTACTTC
CDR3: CASSPSGNYEQYF

J: TRBJ2-3
D: TRBD2
V: TRBV29-1
size: -
DNA: TGCAGCGTCACCCCTGGGCCTAGCGGGGGAACAGATACGCAGTATTTT
CDR3: CSVTPGPSGGTDTQYF

J: TRBJ2-1
D: TRBD2
V: TRBV7-8
size: -
DNA: TGTGCCAGCAGCCATTCAACTAGCGGCTGGGACAATGAGCAGTTCTTC
CDR3: CASSHSTSGWDNEQFF

J: TRBJ2-6
D: TRBD1
V: TRBV10-3
size: -
DNA: TGTGCCATATCGGGGGACAGGGGAACTGGGGCCAACGTCCTGACTTTC
CDR3: CAISGDRGTGANVLTF

J: TRBJ2-1
D: -
V: TRBV3-1
size: -
DNA: TGTGCCAGCAGTGCTAGACGGGGTCCCGTGGAGCAGTTCTTC
CDR3: CASSARRGPVEQFF

J: TRBJ2-7
D: TRBD2
V: TRBV4-2
size: -
DNA: TGTGCCAGCAGCCAAGAAAGCGGGGGGCCAAGTTACGAGCAGTACTTC
CDR3: CASSQESGGPSYEQYF

J: TRBJ1-1
D: -
V: TRBV30
size: -
DNA: TGTGCCTGGAGGACCGGGGGAGGGGGGAACACTGAAGCTTTCTTT
CDR3: CAWRTGGGGNTEAFF

J: TRBJ1-2
D: TRBD1
V: TRBV6-2/TRBV6-3
size: -
DNA: TGTGCCAGCAGTTACCTACAGGGGGAGTTCTATGGCTACACCTTC
CDR3: CASSYLQGEFYGYTF

J: TRBJ1-1
D: -
V: TRBV29-1
size: -
DNA: TGCAGCGCCTGGGACCCCATGAACACTGAAGCTTTCTTT
CDR3: CSAWDPMNTEAFF

J: TRBJ1-1
D: -
V: TRBV12-3/TRBV12-4
size: -
DNA: TGTGCCAGCAGTTTAGCGCTAACTACTGAAGCTTTCTTT
CDR3: CASSLALTTEAFF

J: TRBJ2-1
D: -
V: TRBV2
size: -
DNA: TGTGCCAGCAGTTCAGGTGGGTTCTCCTACAATGAGCAGTTCTTC
CDR3: CASSSGGFSYNEQFF

J: TRBJ2-5
D: -
V: TRBV7-9
size: -
DNA: TGTGCCAGCAGCAAGGACAGATCGGGAGGGACCCAGTACTTC
CDR3: CASSKDRSGGTQYF

J: TRBJ1-2
D: -
V: TRBV4-1
size: -
DNA: TGCGCCAGCAGCCAAGGTCAGGGAATGTCCTATGGCTACACCTTC
CDR3: CASSQGQGMSYGYTF

J: TRBJ1-1
D: -
V: TRBV4-1
size: -
DNA: TGCGCCAGCAGCCAAGACCCCTCCCGCGAGGGGAACACTGAAGCTTTCTTT
CDR3: CASSQDPSREGNTEAFF

J: TRBJ1-1
D: -
V: TRBV9
size: once
DNA: TGTGCCAGCAGCGTACACCCTGGGTCCGGCGGAGTTTTCTTT
CDR3: CASSVHPGSGGVFF

J: TRBJ2-1
D: -
V: TRBV7-9
size: -
DNA: TGTGCCAGCAGCCAACCCACTCCCCGAGCAGATGAGCAGTTCTTC
CDR3: CASSQPTPRADEQFF

J: TRBJ2-7
D: -
V: TRBV6-5
size: -
DNA: TGTGCCAGCAGTTCCCGGAATCTGGGCTACGAGCAGTACTTC
CDR3: CASSSRNLGYEQYF

J: TRBJ2-3
D: -
V: TRBV28
size: -
DNA: TGTGCCAGCAGTTTGACAATTCAGAACACAGATACGCAGTATTTT
CDR3: CASSLTIQNTDTQYF

J: TRBJ2-1
D: TRBD2
V: TRBV27
size: -
DNA: TGTGCCAGCAGTTGGCATGAGCGGGGGGACAATGAGCAGTTCTTC
CDR3: CASSWHERGDNEQFF

J: TRBJ1-1
D: -
V: TRBV5-4
size: -
DNA: TGTGCCAGCAGCTTCCGGGACGAGCGGAACACTGAAGCTTTCTTT
CDR3: CASSFRDERNTEAFF

J: TRBJ1-4
D: TRBD1
V: TRBV7-2
size: -
DNA: TGTGCCAGCAGCTCCTCAGGGGGGGTTAATGAAAAACTGTTTTTT
CDR3: CASSSSGGVNEKLFF

J: TRBJ1-2
D: TRBD1
V: TRBV9
size: -
DNA: TGTGCCAGCAGCGCGTCCCGGGACAGCAGGGTTAACTATGGCTACACCTTC
CDR3: CASSASRDSRVNYGYTF

J: TRBJ1-1
D: TRBD1
V: TRBV19
size: -
DNA: TGTGCCAGTACCCCAGGGGGACAGGGGGGACCTGAAGCTTTCTTT
CDR3: CASTPGGQGGPEAFF

J: TRBJ1-1
D: TRBD1
V: TRBV7-3
size: -
DNA: TGTGCCAGCAGCCTCCTTTTGACAGGGATCATGAACACTGAAGCTTTCTTT
CDR3: CASSLLLTGIMNTEAFF

J: TRBJ2-7
D: -
V: TRBV7-9
size: few
DNA: TGTGCCAGCAGCTCGCAGTGGACAAACACCTACGAGCAGTACTTC
CDR3: CASSSQWTNTYEQYF

J: TRBJ2-7
D: TRBD1
V: TRBV19
size: -
DNA: TGTGCCAGTAGTATGGGACAGGCCTACGAGCAGTACTTC
CDR3: CASSMGQAYEQYF

J: TRBJ1-1
D: TRBD1
V: TRBV5-5
size: -
DNA: TGTGCCAGCAGCTGGGACAGTAACACTGAAGCTTTCTTT
CDR3: CASSWDSNTEAFF